This T cell receptor beta chain was documented in a study of shared clonotypes between healthy human individuals. About the study: Each donor had three CD4 naive, three CD4 memory, two CD8 naive and one CD8 memory plate. Regarding the study as a whole: Shared clonotypes across all four donors exceeded non-shared ones in generation probability.

Several immunoSEQ 96-well plates shared each subset's DNA, each plate a replicate. Sequencing used immunoSEQ multiplex PCR; TCRdb keeps in-frame clones, though not all of them. The sample carries fewer than 850,000 clones, roughly 78% recorded once. The V end was cut by 2 bases, the J end by 4 bases, with 12 bases between. CDR1 is SGHRS, CDR2 YFSETQ, per germline. The CDR3 is made up of 15 amino acids. As for this clone: No antigen is known for it.

The sequenced sample was memory CD4+ T cells sorted from blood. Subset indicated: CD45RA-negative fraction. The receptor comes from a woman aged 30 to 39 in good health. This chain connects TRBV5-1 to TRBJ2-2; D possibly corresponds to TRBD1 (6 bases). In DNA form, the CDR3 reads TGCGCCAGCAGCTTACAGGGTAGTAGCACCGGGGAGCTGTTTTTT. Amino acids: CASSLQGSSTGELFF. The whole variable domain, remainder taken from reference TRBV5-1 and TRBJ2-2, is KAGVTQTPRYLIKTRGQQVTLSCSPISGHRSVSWYQQTPGQGLQFLFEYFSETQRNKGNFPGRFSGRQFSNSRSEMNVSTLELGDSALYLCASSLQGSSTGELFFGEGSRLTVL.